This T cell receptor (beta chain) was identified during a study of technical replicates of blood from several donors. CDR3 length equals 16 residues. V lost 0 bases and J 3 bases, leaving 15 bases between the germline ends. CDR1 is LGHNA, CDR2 YNFKEQ, per germline. Measured with immunoSEQ multiplex PCR; TCRdb has only the in-frame clones, and not every one. The table records around 90,000 clones, 90% to 95% of them present only once. The J gene is TRBJ2-7, the V gene TRBV4-2; the D gene is possibly TRBD1 (7 bases). Sequencing was carried out using T cells isolated from PBMCs. This clonotype was sampled from a human donor in good health. As DNA, the CDR3 is TGTGCCAGCAGCCAAGAAGGGGGCGGGATGGTCTACGAGCAGTACTTC. It is translated as CASSQEGGGMVYEQYF.